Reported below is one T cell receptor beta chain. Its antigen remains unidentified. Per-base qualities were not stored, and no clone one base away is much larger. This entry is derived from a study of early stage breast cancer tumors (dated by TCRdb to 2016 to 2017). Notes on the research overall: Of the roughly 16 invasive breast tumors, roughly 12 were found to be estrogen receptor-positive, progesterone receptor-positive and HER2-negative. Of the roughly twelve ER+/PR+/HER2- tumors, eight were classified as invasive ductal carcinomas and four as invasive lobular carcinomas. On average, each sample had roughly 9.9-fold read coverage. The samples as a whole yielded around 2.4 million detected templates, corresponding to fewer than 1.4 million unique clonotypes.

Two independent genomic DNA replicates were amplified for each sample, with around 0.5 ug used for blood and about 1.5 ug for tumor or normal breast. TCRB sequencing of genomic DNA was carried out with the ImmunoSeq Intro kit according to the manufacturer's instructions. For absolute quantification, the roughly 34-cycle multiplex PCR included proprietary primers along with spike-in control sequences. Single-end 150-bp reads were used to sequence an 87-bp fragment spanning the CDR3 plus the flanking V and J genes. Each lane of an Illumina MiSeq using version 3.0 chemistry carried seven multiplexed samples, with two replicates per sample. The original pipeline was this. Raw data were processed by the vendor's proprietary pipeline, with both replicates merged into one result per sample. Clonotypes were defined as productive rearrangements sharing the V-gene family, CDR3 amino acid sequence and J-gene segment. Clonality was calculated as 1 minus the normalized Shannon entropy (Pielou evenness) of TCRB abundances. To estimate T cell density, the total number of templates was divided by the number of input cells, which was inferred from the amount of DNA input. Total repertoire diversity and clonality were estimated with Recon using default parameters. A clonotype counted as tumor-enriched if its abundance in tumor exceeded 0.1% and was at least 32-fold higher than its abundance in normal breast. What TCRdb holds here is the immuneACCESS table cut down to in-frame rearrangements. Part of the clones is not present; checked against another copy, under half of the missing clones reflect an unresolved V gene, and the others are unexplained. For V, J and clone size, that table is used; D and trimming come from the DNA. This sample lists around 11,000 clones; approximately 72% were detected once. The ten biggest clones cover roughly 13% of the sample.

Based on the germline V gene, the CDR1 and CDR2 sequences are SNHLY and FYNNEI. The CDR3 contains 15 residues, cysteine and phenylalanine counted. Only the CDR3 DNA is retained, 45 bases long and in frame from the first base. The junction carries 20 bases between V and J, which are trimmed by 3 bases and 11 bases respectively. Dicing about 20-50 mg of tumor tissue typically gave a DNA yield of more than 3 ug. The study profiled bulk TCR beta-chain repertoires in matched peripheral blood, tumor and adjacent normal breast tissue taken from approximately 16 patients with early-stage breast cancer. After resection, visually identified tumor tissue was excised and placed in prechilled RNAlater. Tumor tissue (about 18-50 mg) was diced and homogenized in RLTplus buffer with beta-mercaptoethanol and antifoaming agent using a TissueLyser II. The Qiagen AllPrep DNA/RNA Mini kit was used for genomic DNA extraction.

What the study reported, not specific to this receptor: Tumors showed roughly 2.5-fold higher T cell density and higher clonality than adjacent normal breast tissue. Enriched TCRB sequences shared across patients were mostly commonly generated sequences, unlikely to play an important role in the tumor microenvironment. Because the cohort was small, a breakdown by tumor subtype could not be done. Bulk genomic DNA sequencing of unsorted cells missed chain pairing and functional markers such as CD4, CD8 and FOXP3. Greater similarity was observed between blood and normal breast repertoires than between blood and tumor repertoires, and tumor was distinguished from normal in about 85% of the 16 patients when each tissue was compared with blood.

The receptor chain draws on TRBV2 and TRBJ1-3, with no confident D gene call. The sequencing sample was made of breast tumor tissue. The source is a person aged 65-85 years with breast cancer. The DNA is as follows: TGTGCCAGCAGTGATAGAGTTCATTTTTCTTCGGCCATATATTTT. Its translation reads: CASSDRVHFSSAIYF.